The sequence of this T cell receptor beta chain was determined in a study of T cells in Graves' hyperthyroidism and ophthalmopathy. Study in general: Peripheral blood was collected at initial diagnosis, before any treatment.

It was RNA transcripts that yielded the amplified TCR beta CDR3 regions. A set of HTBI primers served as the primers for a first-round RT-PCR of the TCR CDR3. TCRdb re-called the multiplex PCR reads through MiXCR, storing one row per CDR3 protein. The repertoire has around 190,000 distinct CDR3 sequences, 17% of them found once; the top ten carry roughly 49%. This clonotype was found a few times. Investigators excluded patients with uncontrolled infection, other autoimmune disease, pregnancy or lactation. V was pared by 1 base and J by 6 bases, with 7 bases between. The germline V gene encodes CDR1 SEHNR and CDR2 FQNEAQ (reference sequence). The CDR3 covers 13 residues.

The sequence derives from a woman aged 45 to 65 with Graves' hyperthyroidism. The sample taken for sequencing was blood. V gene TRBV7-9 combines with J gene TRBJ2-1; D is uncertain. The CDR3 nucleotides read TGTGCCAGCAGCTTAGTGGTCTCCAATGAGCAGTTCTTC. Its translation: CASSLVVSNEQFF.